This entry describes one TCR beta chain. Its antigen is unknown. Base qualities are not recorded, but no much larger clone differs from it by a single base. TCR beta CDR3 regions were amplified from RNA transcripts for repertoire sequencing. The first round was an RT-PCR using HTBI primers with the Qiagen OneStep RT-PCR kit, and this first round was followed by a second-round multiplex PCR, then size selection and purification. Libraries were sequenced paired-end with 100 bp reads on an Illumina HiSeq2000. Per the source publication's procedure: Reads were processed with SOAPnuke, discarding reads with adapters, uncalled bases, mean Phred below 15, or no exact constant-primer or identifier match. High-quality paired reads were merged with COPE v1.2.5. Each unique nucleotide sequence was treated as a clonotype, and MiTCR v1.1 was used to align the clonotypes to the IMGT TRB V, D and J references. The analysis was limited to V-J combinations with a frequency above 0.0001, which together covered roughly 99% of the repertoires. A TCR clonal expansion and chaos score per V-J combination was defined as the ratio of F50 clonal expansion to chaos observed in the TCRdist matrix. Welch's t-statistics and random forest were used to reduce features to approximately 13 V-J combinations, which were fed into a naive Bayes classifier. The similarity between thyroid and blood repertoires was quantified using the Morisita-Horn index. TCRdb reran the public reads through fastp at Q25 and MiXCR, keeping productive beta chains. All rows with the same CDR3 protein become a single entry with the most common DNA and genes. These V and J calls are TCRdb output, not the study's own analysis. Here the sample has approximately 500,000 distinct CDR3 sequences; approximately 15% occur a single time. The ten largest clonotypes hold 8% to 10% of the sample.

The data originate from a study of Graves' ophthalmopathy and Graves' hyperthyroidism (dated by TCRdb to the late 2010s). Broadly, across the study: Peripheral blood samples were taken at the time of initial diagnosis, before any treatment was given. The study used TCR beta repertoire signatures to distinguish Graves' ophthalmopathy from Graves' hyperthyroidism and to predict progression to ophthalmopathy. In total, 135 blood samples were TCR-sequenced: fewer than 50 ophthalmopathy, under 80 hyperthyroidism and some 17 hyperthyroidism-to-ophthalmopathy patients. To explore V-J signatures that distinguish ophthalmopathy from hyperthyroidism, a discovery set of 100 patients was enrolled, made up of 40 to 45 with ophthalmopathy and under 65 with stable hyperthyroidism. For independent validation, a separate cohort was made up of around 18 hyperthyroidism patients plus 17 patients who later progressed from hyperthyroidism to ophthalmopathy. In six hyperthyroidism patients, the T-cell repertoire of thyroid tissue was compared with the T-cell repertoire of blood. Following sampling, methimazole starting at 30 mg daily was administered to hyperthyroidism patients, and high-dose intravenous methylprednisolone was administered to ophthalmopathy patients. The 75 to 100 discovery patients were randomly split 7:3 into training and test sets.

Overall results and qualifications from the work: In cross-validation, the 13-signature model distinguished ophthalmopathy from stable hyperthyroidism with almost 90% sensitivity and approximately 81% specificity, and in the test set the corresponding values were roughly 80% and 76%. In validation, the model predicted ophthalmopathy progression with more than 70% sensitivity and roughly 72% specificity; some twelve predicted patients were CT-confirmed with GO in a median of 6.5 months. No statistical method was used to predetermine the sample size, and group allocation was not hidden from the investigators. Most of the expanded thyroid clonotypes with a frequency above 0.001 were also detected in blood, and it was suggested that the thyroid immune response may be reflected by blood repertoires.

For CDR1 and CDR2, the germline V gene lists MRHNA and SNTAGT. The CDR3 starts with the cysteine, ends with the phenylalanine, and has 13 residues. The retained sequence is limited to the CDR3, 39 bases, with the frame set at the first base. Ophthalmopathy patients were characterized by moderately to severely active disease, a Clinical Activity Score of at least 3, a NOSPECS grade of at least 4, and a disease duration under 3 months. Patients with other autoimmune diseases, uncontrolled infections, pregnancy or lactation were excluded. Diagnosis relied on clinical symptoms, serum thyroxine, TRAb, thyroid ultrasound and orbital computed tomography. Using Ficoll-Paque density gradient centrifugation, PBMCs were isolated from 10 ml of fresh peripheral blood. Trizol reagent was used to extract the total RNA, and its quality was then checked on an Agilent 2100 Bioanalyzer.

Recombination joined TRBV6-4 with TRBJ1-2, and TRBD1 may be the D gene, going by 5 matching bases. The source of this sequence is a woman between 25 and 40 years old with Graves' ophthalmopathy. Donor details come from another sample of the same person, matched by shared clones. Sequences were obtained from blood. The CDR3 region reads CALQLGDVVGYTF. The DNA sequence is TGTGCATTGCAGTTGGGGGATGTGGTGGGCTACACCTTC.